Each of the 24 T cell receptor beta chains below was sequenced from the same sample in a study of T-cell reconstitution after alpha-beta-depleted transplantation in children. Preparation of the TCRbeta library was carried out with unique molecular identifiers. TCRdb recomputed calls from the PCR reads with MiXCR, one row per CDR3 protein. The table has about 640,000 distinct CDR3 sequences, 10% to 15% seen once. Sequenced material: PBMCs, mostly from graft donor cells, taken 360 days after TCRalphabeta/CD19-depleted stem cell transplant. The receptors were sampled from a male patient aged 10 to 17 who had a stem cell transplant for acute myeloid leukemia, so the T cells may come from the graft donor.

The chain links TRBV15 to TRBJ2-1, with TRBD2 identical over 14 bases. The CDR3 has 18 residues. J was trimmed by 4 bases and V by 0 bases; bases with no gene match: 5. Germline CDR1 is LNHNV and CDR2 is YYDKDF (reference sequence). The DNA of the CDR3 is TGTGCCACCAGCAGAGAGCCGGGACTAGCGGGAGTTTACAATGAGCAGTTCTTC. Translated: CATSREPGLAGVYNEQFF.

The table lists this clonotype with many counts. This sequence joins TRBV29-1 and TRBJ2-3, with TRBD1 matching 7 bases. The CDR3 covers 13 residues. V lost 7 bases and J lost 6; bases outside the gene matches: 10. CDR1 is SQVTM and CDR2 is ANQGSEA in the germline V gene. The CDR3 region is CSARQGGGDTQYF. The CDR3 DNA follows: TGCAGCGCCAGACAGGGCGGTGGGGATACGCAGTATTTT.

Only a few counts were recorded for this clonotype. The V call is TRBV7-8, the J call TRBJ2-3; no clear D. The length of the CDR3 is 14 residues. Trimming removed 5 bases at V and 8 bases at J, with 17 bases between. The V gene's germline CDR1 is SGHVS and CDR2 FQNEAQ. CDR3 protein: CASSPTPVGPTQYF. As DNA, the CDR3 is TGTGCCAGCAGCCCTACCCCGGTCGGCCCTACGCAGTATTTT.

In this sample, this clonotype turned up many times. CDR3 region: CASSLASLAGRYEQYF. The CDR3 nucleotides read TGTGCCAGCAGCTTAGCGTCACTAGCGGGCCGTTACGAGCAGTACTTC. The V gene is TRBV7-9, the J gene TRBJ2-7; 9 bases are shared with TRBD2. The junction had 7 bases not matched to a gene; V was cut back by 0 bases and J by 4 bases. Germline CDR1 and CDR2: SEHNR and FQNEAQ (reference sequence). CDR3 length equals 16 residues.

This sequence joins TRBV29-1 and TRBJ2-6; D tentatively reads TRBD1 or TRBD2 (5 bases each). The length of the CDR3 is 14 residues. The germline V and J ends were trimmed by 4 bases and 2 bases, with 9 bases remaining between them. The germline V gene encodes CDR1 SQVTM and CDR2 ANQGSEA. This CDR3 reads CSVGWGPGANVLTF. The CDR3 bases are TGCAGCGTTGGTTGGGGACCTGGGGCCAACGTCCTGACTTTC. The full variable domain, its missing parts supplied by reference TRBV29-1 and TRBJ2-6, is SAVISQKPSRDICQRGTSLTIQCQVDSQVTMMFWYRQQPGQSLTLIATANQGSEATYESGFVIDKFPISRPNLTFSTLTVSNMSPEDSSIYLCSVGWGPGANVLTFGAGSRLTVL.

This clonotype was picked up many times. The V call is TRBV28, the J call TRBJ2-1; D not resolved. This CDR3 is built from 15 residues. Germline lookup yields CDR1 MDHEN and CDR2 SYDVKM. V shed 5 bases and J shed 8 bases, with 19 bases lying between them. The CDR3 here is CASSLPSGNRYEQFF. As DNA, the CDR3 is TGTGCCAGCAGTCTACCCTCGGGTAATAGGTATGAGCAGTTCTTC.

This clonotype was detected only a few times. The rearrangement joins TRBV15 to TRBJ2-1, with D possibly matching TRBD2 (6 bases). CDR1 is LNHNV, CDR2 YYDKDF, per germline (reference sequence). Trimming left V 6 bases short and J 4 bases short, with 10 bases between. The CDR3 is 13 residues long. The CDR3 DNA sequence: TGTGCCACCAGTCTGACTAGTTACAATGAGCAGTTCTTC. Amino acids: CATSLTSYNEQFF.

The V gene is TRBV5-1, the J gene TRBJ2-3; TRBD2 is a possible D gene (6 bases). In germline, CDR1 is SGHRS, CDR2 YFSETQ. V gave up 2 bases and J gave up 2 bases, with 9 bases separating them. CDR3 length: 14 amino acids. The chain's CDR3 is CASSFGGITDTQYF. Here the CDR3 DNA reads TGCGCCAGCAGCTTTGGCGGGATCACAGATACGCAGTATTTT. Filled out from reference TRBV5-1 and TRBJ2-3, the complete variable domain reads KAGVTQTPRYLIKTRGQQVTLSCSPISGHRSVSWYQQTPGQGLQFLFEYFSETQRNKGNFPGRFSGRQFSNSRSEMNVSTLELGDSALYLCASSFGGITDTQYFGPGTRLTVL.

This clonotype was seen a handful of times. J is TRBJ2-3 and V is TRBV28; possibly TRBD2 for D (6 bases). The CDR3 loop spans 15 amino acids. Germline V gene sequence: CDR1 MDHEN, CDR2 SYDVKM. V gave up 6 bases and J gave up 2 bases, with 15 bases separating them. CDR3 sequence: CASRVSGETTDTQYF. CDR3 DNA: TGTGCCAGCAGGGTTAGCGGAGAGACCACAGATACGCAGTATTTT. The full variable domain, completed using reference TRBV28 and TRBJ2-3, is DVKVTQSSRYLVKRTGEKVFLECVQDMDHENMFWYRQDPGLGLRLIYFSYDVKMKEKGDIPEGYSVSREKKERFSLILESASTNQTSMYLCASRVSGETTDTQYFGPGTRLTVL.

The chain uses TRBV20-1 and TRBJ2-3, with D maybe TRBD2 (5 bases). Germline V gene sequence: CDR1 DFQATT, CDR2 SNEGSKA (reference sequence). This CDR3 is built from 15 residues. V was pared by 5 bases and J by 4 bases, with 19 bases between. The chain's CDR3 is CSAPPPGLAADTQYF. The CDR3 DNA reads TGCAGTGCTCCCCCACCGGGTCTAGCTGCAGATACGCAGTATTTT.

The chain joins TRBV5-1 to TRBJ2-5; 11 positions agree with TRBD1. Trimming at V came to 2 bases and at J to 4 bases, leaving 10 bases not matched to a gene. Germline CDR1 reads SGHRS; CDR2 reads YFSETQ. This CDR3 contains 17 residues. CDR3 sequence (DNA): TGCGCCAGCAGCTTAGCCGGGACAGGGGGTTTGGTAGAGACCCAGTACTTC. Its translation is CASSLAGTGGLVETQYF.

This clonotype was observed many times. The V and J genes are TRBV29-1 and TRBJ2-7; tentatively, D is TRBD1 (6 bases). The V gene lost 0 bases and the J gene lost 0 bases, with 9 bases spanning the gap. The CDR3 covers 14 residues. Germline V gene lookup returns CDR1 SQVTM and CDR2 ANQGSEA. The chain's CDR3 is CSVEDRDTSYEQYF. The CDR3 nucleotides are TGCAGCGTTGAAGATCGGGACACCTCCTACGAGCAGTACTTC.

V is TRBV4-3 and J is TRBJ2-1; D unclear. The V and J ends lost 0 bases and 11 bases respectively, with 11 bases between them. This CDR3 is built from 13 residues. Germline CDR1 and CDR2: LGHNA and YSLEER. CDR3 in amino acids: CASSQDSPRKQFF. Written as DNA, the CDR3 is TGCGCCAGCAGCCAAGATTCCCCACGCAAGCAGTTCTTC.

CDR3 residues: CASSVGTSGTSSEQYF. The CDR3 DNA sequence: TGTGCCAGCAGCGTTGGGACTAGCGGGACGTCCTCGGAGCAGTACTTC. This chain connects TRBV9 to TRBJ2-7; the match to TRBD2 covers 13 bases. Losses at the gene ends were 2 bases for V and 7 bases for J; bases not matched to a gene: 9. Germline V gene data show CDR1 as SGDLS and CDR2 as YYNGEE. The CDR3 sequence is 16 residues long.

This clonotype was observed a few times. The genes are TRBV27 and TRBJ2-7; D remains ambiguous. CDR1 MNHEY and CDR2 SMNVEV come from the germline V gene (reference sequence). This CDR3 contains 12 residues. V was trimmed by 5 bases and J by 2 bases, leaving 7 bases between them. CDR3 amino acids: CASSHDPYEQYF. CDR3 DNA sequence: TGTGCCAGCAGTCACGACCCCTACGAGCAGTACTTC.

This clonotype turned up a few times. The chain is built from TRBV9 and TRBJ2-7; D perhaps matches TRBD1 (6 bases). CDR1 SGDLS and CDR2 YYNGEE come from the germline V gene. V was clipped by 0 bases and J by 7 bases, with 17 bases between them. This CDR3 has 15 residues. The CDR3 here is CASSVVGTSTGEQYF. DNA for the CDR3: TGTGCCAGCAGCGTAGTGGGGACGTCCACAGGGGAGCAGTACTTC.

This clonotype came up a few times. The chain recombines TRBV20-1 with TRBJ2-3; 8 positions agree with TRBD2. The germline V gene has CDR1 DFQATT and CDR2 SNEGSKA (reference sequence). V lost 1 base, J lost 3 bases, and 9 bases stayed unmatched. The CDR3 extends over 16 amino acids. Here the CDR3 reads CSARGVSGIRTDTQYF. The CDR3 DNA is TGCAGTGCTAGAGGGGTTAGCGGGATCCGGACAGATACGCAGTATTTT.

This clonotype was seen only a few times. The V gene is TRBV9, the J gene TRBJ2-5, with TRBD2 matching over 8 bases. The CDR3 contains 15 residues. Germline V gene lookup returns CDR1 SGDLS and CDR2 YYNGEE. The V gene end was trimmed by 3 bases and the J gene end by 5 bases; junction bases not matched to a gene: 9. The CDR3 protein is CASSGGGLGGETQYF. DNA for the CDR3: TGTGCCAGCAGCGGAGGGGGACTAGGGGGGGAGACCCAGTACTTC.

The rearrangement joins TRBV15 to TRBJ1-1; 7 bases align to TRBD1. The CDR3 has 15 residues. Per the germline V gene, CDR1 is LNHNV and CDR2 is YYDKDF (reference sequence). The V and J ends lost 6 bases and 8 bases, in that order; junction bases with no gene match: 15. The CDR3 coding sequence is TGTGCCACCAGTTTTCAGACAGGGCTTAAGCCAGAAGCTTTCTTT. Translated, it gives CATSFQTGLKPEAFF.

This clonotype was seen more than once but under ten times. The V gene is TRBV20-1, the J gene TRBJ2-2; weak D call: TRBD2 (5 bases). V was pared by 4 bases and J by 6 bases, with 21 bases between. The CDR3 runs 16 residues. Germline V gene lookup returns CDR1 DFQATT and CDR2 SNEGSKA (reference sequence). The CDR3 coding sequence is TGCAGTGCTATGAAGGAACCTTCTAGCTATCCCGGGGAGCTGTTTTTT. Its translation: CSAMKEPSSYPGELFF.

This clonotype was detected only a few times. V usage is TRBV7-2 and J usage is TRBJ2-5; D possibly corresponds to TRBD2 (5 bases). Deletions cut 0 bases from V and 4 bases from J, with 9 bases between. CDR1 is SGHTA and CDR2 is FQGNSA in the germline V gene. The CDR3 runs to 14 residues. Written as DNA, the CDR3 is TGTGCCAGCAGCTTAGCGGGAGAAGGAGAGACCCAGTACTTC. It encodes CASSLAGEGETQYF. Using reference TRBV7-2 and TRBJ2-5 for the parts outside the CDR3, the full variable domain is GAGVSQSPSNKVTEKGKDVELRCDPISGHTALYWYRQSLGQGLEFLIYFQGNSAPDKSGLPSDRFSAERTGGSVSTLTIQRTQQEDSAVYLCASSLAGEGETQYFGPGTRLLVL.

The chain recombines TRBV7-2 with TRBJ2-3; no reliable D call. The germline V gene has CDR1 SGHTA and CDR2 FQGNSA. The CDR3 is 14 residues long. The V end was cut by 1 base, the J end by 6 bases, with 11 bases between. CDR3 in DNA: TGTGCCAGCAGCTTAGTCCAAGTATTGGATACGCAGTATTTT. It specifies CASSLVQVLDTQYF. Full variable domain (rest looked up from reference TRBV7-2 and TRBJ2-3): GAGVSQSPSNKVTEKGKDVELRCDPISGHTALYWYRQSLGQGLEFLIYFQGNSAPDKSGLPSDRFSAERTGGSVSTLTIQRTQQEDSAVYLCASSLVQVLDTQYFGPGTRLTVL.

In this sample, this clonotype turned up a few times. The CDR3 nucleotides read TGTGCCAGCAGCCCTCTACTGAGGGGCTTCCAAGAGACCCAGTACTTC. As protein: CASSPLLRGFQETQYF. The chain recombines TRBV7-2 with TRBJ2-5; D is perhaps TRBD1 or TRBD2 (5 bases each). CDR1 SGHTA and CDR2 FQGNSA come from the germline V gene. Trimming left V 5 bases short and J 1 base short, with 17 bases between. The CDR3 length is 16 residues.

This clonotype was detected ten times or more. V is TRBV2 and J is TRBJ2-7; 10 bases are shared with TRBD2. Germline values: CDR1 SNHLY, CDR2 FYNNEI. The CDR3 has 15 amino acids. J lost 3 bases, V lost 3 bases, and 5 bases had no gene match. The CDR3 is CASSDLLAGIYEQYV. CDR3 coding DNA: TGTGCCAGCAGTGACCTACTAGCGGGGATCTACGAGCAGTACGTC.